This T cell receptor (beta chain) was sequenced in a study of blood T cell repertoires in COVID-19. The germline CDR1 and CDR2 sequences are SGHDT and YYEEEE. The ends lost 2 bases at V and 4 bases at J; junction bases unmatched: 5. The CDR3 is made up of 16 amino acids. Measured with immunoSEQ multiplex PCR; TCRdb has only the in-frame clones, and not every one. The sample shows 80,000 to 95,000 clones, around 86% of them seen only once. Source material: peripheral blood. The chain has TRBV5-6 and TRBJ2-3, with 12 bases identical to TRBD2. The receptor comes from a man between 45 and 60 years old with active or convalescent COVID-19. CDR3 residues: CASSFRLAGAADTQYF. In DNA form, the CDR3 reads TGTGCCAGCAGCTTCCGACTAGCGGGAGCTGCAGATACGCAGTATTTT.